This passage covers 12 T cell receptor beta chains from one sample sequenced in a study of blood T cells in healthy people across ages. PCR was performed a second time for about 7 to 11 cycles using a sample-barcoded 5' primer and a J-beta primer mix. Via MiXCR, TCRdb re-called the 5' RACE reads, giving one row per CDR3 protein. The top ten hold more than 8.5% of the sample, which has 900,000 to 950,000 distinct CDR3 sequences, 29% seen once. These same records also appear under a second study, on T cells of mothers and their children.

Sequenced material: blood. The receptor set was obtained from a woman aged 40-49 years in good health.

CDR3 loop: CASSLGVQTRYNEQFF. As DNA, the CDR3 is TGTGCCAGCAGCTTGGGGGTCCAGACTAGGTACAATGAGCAGTTCTTC. V gene TRBV5-8 combines with J gene TRBJ2-1; a possible D gene is TRBD2 (6 bases). Per the germline V gene, CDR1 is SGHTS and CDR2 is YDEGEE. The CDR3 runs to 16 residues. Trimming removed 0 bases from V and 4 bases from J, with 14 bases in between.

This clonotype has only a few counts. This rearrangement joins TRBV5-5 to TRBJ2-3; D ambiguous. Germline loops: CDR1 SGHKS, CDR2 YYEKEE (reference sequence). The CDR3 consists of 15 residues. Trimming stripped 0 bases from V and 1 base from J, with 9 bases between. The CDR3 region is CASSLVLQRTDTQYF. Written as DNA, the CDR3 is TGTGCCAGCAGCTTGGTTCTCCAGCGCACAGATACGCAGTATTTT.

V usage is TRBV29-1 and J usage is TRBJ2-1; tentatively, D is TRBD1 or TRBD2 (5 bases each). Germline loops: CDR1 SQVTM, CDR2 ANQGSEA. This CDR3 has 13 amino acids. CDR3 amino acids: CSAIGAPSYEQFF. The DNA for the CDR3 is TGCAGTGCGATCGGGGCCCCCTCCTACGAGCAGTTCTTC.

This clonotype appeared a few times. The junction shows a germline mismatch at one end, possibly a read error. The chain links TRBV24-1 to TRBJ2-6; maybe TRBD1 (6 bases). CDR3 length equals 14 residues. Germline assignment: CDR1 KGHDR and CDR2 SFDVKD. The CDR3 sequence is CATSQGSGASVLTF. DNA of the CDR3: TGTGCCACCAGCCAGGGGTCTGGGGCCAGCGTCCTGACTTTC.

The chain is built from TRBV20-1 and TRBJ1-4; D might be TRBD1 (5 bases). Looked up from germline, CDR1 is DFQATT and CDR2 is SNEGSKA (reference sequence). Trimming took off 1 base at V and 3 bases at J, with 12 bases between the two ends. This CDR3 is 15 amino acids long. The CDR3 spells CSARGGGGPNEKLFF. CDR3 sequence (DNA): TGCAGTGCTAGAGGCGGTGGGGGACCTAATGAAAAACTGTTTTTT.

This clonotype was counted a few times. The rearrangement uses TRBV27 and TRBJ2-6, with no clear D. In germline, CDR1 is MNHEY, CDR2 SMNVEV (reference sequence). V shed 6 bases and J shed 3 bases, with 18 bases lying between them. The CDR3 spans 17 residues. The CDR3 DNA is TGTGCCAGCAGATCTAGGTTGGGGTTCGGTGGGGCCAACGTCCTGACTTTC. It encodes CASRSRLGFGGANVLTF. The whole variable domain, remainder taken from reference TRBV27 and TRBJ2-6, is EAQVTQNPRYLITVTGKKLTVTCSQNMNHEYMSWYRQDPGLGLRQIYYSMNVEVTDKGDVPEGYKVSRKEKRNFPLILESPSPNQTSLYFCASRSRLGFGGANVLTFGAGSRLTVL.

The J gene is TRBJ2-1, the V gene TRBV12-3 or TRBV12-4, with D possibly being TRBD1 (5 bases). The CDR3 is made up of 11 amino acids. The V and J ends lost 2 bases and 15 bases respectively, with 11 bases between them. CDR3 in DNA: TGTGCCAGCAGTTTACAGGGATTACTGTTCTTC. It codes for CASSLQGLLFF.

A note on this clonotype: One base away lies a much larger clone, so this may be a sequencing read error. CDR3 protein: CASSFSTLDEKRFF. The DNA of the CDR3 is TGTGCCAGCAGTTTCTCTACCTTGGATGAAAAACGGTTTTTT. The J gene is TRBJ1-4, the V gene TRBV12-3 or TRBV12-4, with no clear D. The CDR3 runs 14 residues.

This clonotype was recorded many times. The CDR3 spells CASSQDGGRFQETQYF. The CDR3 DNA sequence: TGTGCCAGCAGCCAAGATGGGGGGCGGTTTCAAGAGACCCAGTACTTC. This chain links TRBV4-2 with TRBJ2-5, with D perhaps matching TRBD1 or TRBD2 (6 bases each). Trimming shortened V by 0 bases and J by 2 bases, and 13 bases separated the two germline ends. CDR1 and CDR2 (germline): LGHNA, YNFKEQ. The CDR3 consists of 16 residues.

This clonotype has a count of ten or more. This chain links TRBV6-1 with TRBJ2-7; the D gene is possibly TRBD2 (5 bases). Looked up from germline, CDR1 is MNHNS and CDR2 is SASEGT. Trimming cost V 4 bases and J 3 bases, with 16 bases left between them. The CDR3 is 15 amino acids. The CDR3, as DNA: TGTGCCAGCAGTGTAACCGGGAATTACGACTACGAGCAGTACTTC. As protein: CASSVTGNYDYEQYF.

This clonotype was counted at least ten times. V gene TRBV12-3 or TRBV12-4 combines with J gene TRBJ2-5; tentatively, D is TRBD1 (6 bases). Trimming removed 6 bases from V and 5 bases from J, with 13 bases in between. There are 13 residues in the CDR3. CDR3 amino acids: CASSFGGRETQYF. The DNA for the CDR3 is TGTGCCAGCAGCTTTGGGGGCCGGGAGACCCAGTACTTC.

This clonotype was picked up one time. A much larger clone lies a single base off, so this may be a read error. The chain carries TRBV29-1 and TRBJ2-7; no firm D call. Germline CDR1 reads SQVTM; CDR2 reads ANQGSEA. The CDR3 covers 11 residues. Deletions cut 7 bases from V and 7 bases from J, with 14 bases between. The CDR3 reads CSGGSFDEQYF. CDR3 nucleotide sequence: TGCAGCGGGGGTAGCTTCGATGAGCAGTACTTC.